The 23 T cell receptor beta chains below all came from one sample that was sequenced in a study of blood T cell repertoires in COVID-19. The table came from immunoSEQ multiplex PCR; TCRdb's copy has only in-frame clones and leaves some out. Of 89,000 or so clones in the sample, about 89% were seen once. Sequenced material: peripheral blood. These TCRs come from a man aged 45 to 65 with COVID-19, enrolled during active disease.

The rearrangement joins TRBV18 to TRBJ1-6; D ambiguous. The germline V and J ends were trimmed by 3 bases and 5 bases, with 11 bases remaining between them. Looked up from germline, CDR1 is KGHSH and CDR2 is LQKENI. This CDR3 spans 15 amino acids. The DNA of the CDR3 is TGTGCCAGCTCACCGAGTCAGGTTGATAATTCACCCCTCCACTTT. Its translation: CASSPSQVDNSPLHF.

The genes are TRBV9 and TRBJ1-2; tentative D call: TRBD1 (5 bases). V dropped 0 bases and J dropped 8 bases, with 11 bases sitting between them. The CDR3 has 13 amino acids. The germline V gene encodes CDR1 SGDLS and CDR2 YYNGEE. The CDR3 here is CASSVDSGYGYTF. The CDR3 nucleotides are TGTGCCAGCAGCGTAGATTCAGGGTACGGCTACACCTTC. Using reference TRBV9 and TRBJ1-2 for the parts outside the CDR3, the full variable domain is DSGVTQTPKHLITATGQRVTLRCSPRSGDLSVYWYQQSLDQGLQFLIQYYNGEERAKGNILERFSAQQFPDLHSELNLSSLELGDSALYFCASSVDSGYGYTFGSGTRLTVV.

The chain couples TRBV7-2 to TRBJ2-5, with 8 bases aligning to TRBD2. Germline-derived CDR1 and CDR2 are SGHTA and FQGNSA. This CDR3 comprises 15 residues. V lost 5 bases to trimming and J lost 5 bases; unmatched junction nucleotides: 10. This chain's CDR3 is CASSVGGAIRETQYF. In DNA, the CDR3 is TGTGCCAGCAGCGTCGGGGGGGCCATAAGGGAGACCCAGTACTTC. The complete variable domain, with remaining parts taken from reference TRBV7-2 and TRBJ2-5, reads GAGVSQSPSNKVTEKGKDVELRCDPISGHTALYWYRQSLGQGLEFLIYFQGNSAPDKSGLPSDRFSAERTGGSVSTLTIQRTQQEDSAVYLCASSVGGAIRETQYFGPGTRLLVL.

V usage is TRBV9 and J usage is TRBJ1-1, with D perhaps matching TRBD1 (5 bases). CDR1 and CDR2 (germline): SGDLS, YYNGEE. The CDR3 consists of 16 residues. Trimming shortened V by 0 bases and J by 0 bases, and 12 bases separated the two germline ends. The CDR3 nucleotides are TGTGCCAGCAGCGTAGTTCAGGGCATGATGAACACTGAAGCTTTCTTT. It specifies CASSVVQGMMNTEAFF.

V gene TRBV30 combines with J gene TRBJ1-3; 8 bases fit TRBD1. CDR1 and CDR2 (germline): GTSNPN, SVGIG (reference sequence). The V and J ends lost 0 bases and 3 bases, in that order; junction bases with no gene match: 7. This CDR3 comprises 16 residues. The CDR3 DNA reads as TGTGCCTGGAGTGTAATCAGGGGGCGAAGTGGAAACACCATATATTTT. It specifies CAWSVIRGRSGNTIYF. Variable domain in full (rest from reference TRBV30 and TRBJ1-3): SQTIHQWPATLVQPVGSPLSLECTVEGTSNPNLYWYRQAAGRGLQLLFYSVGIGQISSEVPQNLSASRPQDRQFILSSKKLLLSDSGFYLCAWSVIRGRSGNTIYFGEGSWLTVV.

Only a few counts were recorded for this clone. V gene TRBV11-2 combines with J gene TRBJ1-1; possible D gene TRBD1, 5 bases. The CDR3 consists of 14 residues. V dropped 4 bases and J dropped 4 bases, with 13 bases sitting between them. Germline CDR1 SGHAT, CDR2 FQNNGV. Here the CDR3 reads CASSSLLGGTEAFF. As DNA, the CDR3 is TGTGCCAGCAGCTCACTATTGGGGGGCACTGAAGCTTTCTTT.

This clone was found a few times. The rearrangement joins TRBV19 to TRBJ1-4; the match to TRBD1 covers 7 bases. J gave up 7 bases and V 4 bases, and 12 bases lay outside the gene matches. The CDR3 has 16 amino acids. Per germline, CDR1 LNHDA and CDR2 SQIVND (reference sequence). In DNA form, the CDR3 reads TGTGCCAGTAGTAGGGGACAGAGCTTAAGCCCTGAAAAACTGTTTTTT. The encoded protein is CASSRGQSLSPEKLFF. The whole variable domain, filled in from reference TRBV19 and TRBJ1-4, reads DGGITQSPKYLFRKEGQNVTLSCEQNLNHDAMYWYRQDPGQGLRLIYYSQIVNDFQKGDIAEGYSVSREKKESFPLTVTSAQKNPTAFYLCASSRGQSLSPEKLFFGSGTQLSVL.

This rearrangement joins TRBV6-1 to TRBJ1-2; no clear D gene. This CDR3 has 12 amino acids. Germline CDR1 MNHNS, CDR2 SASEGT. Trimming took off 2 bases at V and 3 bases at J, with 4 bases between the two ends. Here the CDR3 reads CASSESDYGYTF. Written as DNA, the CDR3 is TGTGCCAGCAGTGAATCGGACTATGGCTACACCTTC.

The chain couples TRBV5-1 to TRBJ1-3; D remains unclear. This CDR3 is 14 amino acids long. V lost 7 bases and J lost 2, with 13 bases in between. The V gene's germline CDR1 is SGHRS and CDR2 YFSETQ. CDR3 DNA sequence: TGCGCCAGCTCCGGTGCTGAGGCTGGAAACACCATATATTTT. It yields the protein CASSGAEAGNTIYF.

As DNA, the CDR3 is TGTGCCAGCAGTTACTCTTGGGGGGGTGCCACTGAAGCTTTCTTT. It specifies CASSYSWGGATEAFF. The rearrangement joins TRBV6-6 to TRBJ1-1; weak D call: TRBD1 (5 bases). From germline, CDR1 is MNHNY and CDR2 SVGAGI (reference sequence). The CDR3 sequence is 15 residues long. V lost 0 bases and J 4 bases, leaving 12 bases between the germline ends.

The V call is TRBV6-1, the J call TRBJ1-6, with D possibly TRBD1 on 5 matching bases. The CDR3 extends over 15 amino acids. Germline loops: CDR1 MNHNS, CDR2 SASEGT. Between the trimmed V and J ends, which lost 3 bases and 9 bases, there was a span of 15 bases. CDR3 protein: CASSEGTTVFSPLHF. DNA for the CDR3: TGTGCCAGCAGTGAGGGAACGACAGTTTTTTCACCCCTCCACTTT.

CDR3 sequence (DNA): TGTGCCAGCAGCCCTGGGGGACTAGCGGCCTCCGCTGTGTTCTTC. This gives the protein CASSPGGLAASAVFF. The gene calls are TRBV7-6 and TRBJ2-1; 11 nucleotides match TRBD2. Trimming cost V 5 bases and J 15 bases; bases outside gene matches: 15. The length of the CDR3 is 15 residues. Per germline, CDR1 SGHVS and CDR2 FNYEAQ.

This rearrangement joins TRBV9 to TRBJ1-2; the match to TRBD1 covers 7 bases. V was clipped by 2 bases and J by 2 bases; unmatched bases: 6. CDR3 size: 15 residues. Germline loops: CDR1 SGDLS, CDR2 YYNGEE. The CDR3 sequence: CASSVVTGANYGYTF. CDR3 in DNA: TGTGCCAGCAGCGTGGTCACAGGGGCCAACTATGGCTACACCTTC. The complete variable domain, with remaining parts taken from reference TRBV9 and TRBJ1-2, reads DSGVTQTPKHLITATGQRVTLRCSPRSGDLSVYWYQQSLDQGLQFLIQYYNGEERAKGNILERFSAQQFPDLHSELNLSSLELGDSALYFCASSVVTGANYGYTFGSGTRLTVV.

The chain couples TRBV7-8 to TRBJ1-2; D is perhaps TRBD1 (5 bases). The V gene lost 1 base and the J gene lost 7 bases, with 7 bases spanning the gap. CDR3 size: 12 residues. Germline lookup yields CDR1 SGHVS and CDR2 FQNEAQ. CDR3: CASSLVGVGYTF. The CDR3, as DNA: TGTGCCAGCAGCTTAGTAGGGGTTGGCTACACCTTC.

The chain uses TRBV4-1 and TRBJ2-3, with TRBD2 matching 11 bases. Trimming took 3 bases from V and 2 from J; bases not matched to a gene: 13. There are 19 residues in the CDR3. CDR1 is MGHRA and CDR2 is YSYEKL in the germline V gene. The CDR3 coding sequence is TGCGCCAGCAGCCAGATAGCGGGGGGGCTCAGGGGCCTCACAGATACGCAGTATTTT. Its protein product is CASSQIAGGLRGLTDTQYF.

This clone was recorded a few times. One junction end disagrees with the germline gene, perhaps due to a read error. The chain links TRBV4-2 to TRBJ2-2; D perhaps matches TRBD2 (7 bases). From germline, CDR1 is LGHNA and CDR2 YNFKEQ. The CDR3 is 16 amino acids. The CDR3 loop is CASTQKGGGKTGELFF. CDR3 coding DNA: TGTGCCAGCACCCAAAAGGGGGGGGGCAAGACCGGGGAGCTGTTTTTT.

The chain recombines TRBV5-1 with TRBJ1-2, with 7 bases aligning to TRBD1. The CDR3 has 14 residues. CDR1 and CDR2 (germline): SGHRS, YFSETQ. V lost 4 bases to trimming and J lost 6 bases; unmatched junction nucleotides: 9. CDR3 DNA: TGCGCCAGCAGCCTGATGGCCGGGACAGATGGCTACACCTTC. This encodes CASSLMAGTDGYTF.

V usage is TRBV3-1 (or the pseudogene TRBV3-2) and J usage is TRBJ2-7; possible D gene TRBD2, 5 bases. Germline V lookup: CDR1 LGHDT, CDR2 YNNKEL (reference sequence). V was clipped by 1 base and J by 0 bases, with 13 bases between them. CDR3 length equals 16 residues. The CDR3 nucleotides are TGTGCCAGCAGCCAAGTTGGAGCGGCGAGCTCCTACGAGCAGTACTTC. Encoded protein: CASSQVGAASSYEQYF.

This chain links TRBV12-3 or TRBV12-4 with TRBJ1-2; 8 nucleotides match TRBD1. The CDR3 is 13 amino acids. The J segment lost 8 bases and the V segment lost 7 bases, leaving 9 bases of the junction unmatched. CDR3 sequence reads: CASILSGQAGYTF. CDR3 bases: TGTGCCAGCATCCTCTCGGGACAGGCGGGCTACACCTTC.

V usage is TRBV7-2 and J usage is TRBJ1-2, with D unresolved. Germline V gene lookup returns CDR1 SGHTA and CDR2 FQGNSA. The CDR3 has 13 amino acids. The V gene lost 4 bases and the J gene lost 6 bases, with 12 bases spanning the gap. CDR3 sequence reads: CASSSGRGDGYTF. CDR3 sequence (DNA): TGTGCCAGCAGCTCCGGGCGGGGTGATGGCTACACCTTC.

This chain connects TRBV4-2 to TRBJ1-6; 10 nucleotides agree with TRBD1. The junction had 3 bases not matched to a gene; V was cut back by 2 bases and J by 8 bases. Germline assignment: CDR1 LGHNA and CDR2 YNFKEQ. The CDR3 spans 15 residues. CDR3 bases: TGTGCCAGCAGCCAATTCGGGACAGGGGATTCACCCCTCCACTTT. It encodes CASSQFGTGDSPLHF.

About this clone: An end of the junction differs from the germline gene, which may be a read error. The CDR3 region has the DNA TGTGCCGGTAGTAGAGGGTCTGGAAACACCATATATTTT. It codes for CAGSRGSGNTIYF. This chain connects TRBV19 to TRBJ1-3; the D is unclear. Germline-derived CDR1 and CDR2 are LNHDA and SQIVND (reference sequence). This CDR3 has 13 amino acids.

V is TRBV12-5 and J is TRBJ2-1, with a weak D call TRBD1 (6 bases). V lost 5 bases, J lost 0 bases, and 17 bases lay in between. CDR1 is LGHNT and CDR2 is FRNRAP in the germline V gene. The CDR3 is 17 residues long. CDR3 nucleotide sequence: TGTGCTAGTGGTGTAAACCCGGGACATTTCTCCTACAATGAGCAGTTCTTC. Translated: CASGVNPGHFSYNEQFF.